This TCR beta chain came from a study of blood T cell repertoires in COVID-19. Looking at the study overall: Whether acute or convalescent, the COVID-19 samples came from the United States, Italy and Spain. Nucleic acid was either cDNA or gDNA, and it came from T cells, B-cell-depleted T cells, or PBMCs.

From germline, CDR1 is KGHDR and CDR2 SFDVKD. The CDR3 runs to 13 residues. The junction had 5 bases not matched to a gene; V was cut back by 9 bases and J by 4 bases. As handled by the study authors: How many nucleated cells were present was estimated from reference gene primer amplification. The table came from immunoSEQ multiplex PCR; TCRdb's copy has only in-frame clones and leaves some out. The DNA was the basis for D and trimming; V, J and clone size are from that table. The sample includes a few hundred thousand clones, 84% of them seen just once. This chain connects TRBV24-1 to TRBJ2-3; 8 nucleotides align to TRBD1. The receptor's source is a middle-aged woman who had recovered from COVID-19. Input material: peripheral blood. CDR3 in DNA: TGTGCCACCGACAGGGGAGGATCAGATACGCAGTATTTT. Translation gives CATDRGGSDTQYF.